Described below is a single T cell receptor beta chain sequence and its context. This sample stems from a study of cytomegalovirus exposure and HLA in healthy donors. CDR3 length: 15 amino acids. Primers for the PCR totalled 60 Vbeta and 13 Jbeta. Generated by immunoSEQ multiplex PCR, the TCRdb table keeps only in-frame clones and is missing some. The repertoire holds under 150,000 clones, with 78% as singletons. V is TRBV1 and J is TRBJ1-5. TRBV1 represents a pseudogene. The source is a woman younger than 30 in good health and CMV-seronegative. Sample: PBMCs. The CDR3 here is CTTFGRGVDNQPQHF. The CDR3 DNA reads TGCACCACCTTCGGGAGGGGGGTGGACAATCAGCCCCAGCATTTT.